This T cell receptor (beta chain) came from a study of human T cells and chemical hapten exposure. The wider study: From small differences in pooled library volume came most of the variation in per-sample TCR yields. Findings and caveats of the study: Sensitizing to DPC left TCRs with a frequency above 1 in 1000 unaltered.

Time point of the sample: healthy volunteer bleed at 2 weeks. Extraction of total RNA was performed on unfractionated whole blood. There are a few counts of this clonotype. Antigen: not known. Library construction involved attaching unique molecular identifiers to individual cDNA molecules, which allowed quantitative, reproducible TCR counting. In the authors' methods: Between about 23,224 and 700,000 TCRs appeared in each sample, and the median stood at roughly 100,000. TCRdb re-called the RACE reads through MiXCR, storing one row per CDR3 protein. TCRdb, not the authors, supplied the V and J calls. Found here are over 100,000 distinct CDR3 sequences, roughly 9% of them singletons; the top ten hold around 2%. In germline, CDR1 is SNHLY, CDR2 FYNNEI. The CDR3 is 14 residues long. V dropped 2 bases and J dropped 5 bases, with 10 bases sitting between them.

The TCR comes from a male donor in good health. Some clones in this sample may be carry-over from other donors' samples. The sequencing input was whole blood. The chain combines TRBV2 with TRBJ2-1; no clear D. The CDR3 region has the DNA TGTGCCAGCAGTGAAACTAAAGATGACAATGAGCAGTTCTTC. This translates into CASSETKDDNEQFF.